These T cell receptor beta chains were read from a single sample in a study of blood T cell repertoires in COVID-19. The assay was immunoSEQ multiplex PCR, and TCRdb's table has in-frame clones only and misses some. The sample has around 390,000 clones, around nine tenths seen once. The sequenced sample consisted of PBMCs or T cells enriched from blood (not recorded which). The receptor source for this set is a woman in her forties or fifties who had recovered from COVID-19. CDR3s leave out the opening cysteine and the closing phenylalanine or tryptophan.

CDR3: ASSLGLRGSDTQY
J: TRBJ2-3
V: TRBV7-9

CDR3: ASSTGSGINQPQH
J: TRBJ1-5
V: TRBV5-6

CDR3: ASSLQGATSEAF
J: TRBJ1-1
V: TRBV5-1

CDR3: ASSFRFSNSPLH
J: TRBJ1-6
V: TRBV27

CDR3: ASSEFYTPRRLNTEAF
J: TRBJ1-1
V: TRBV10-1

CDR3: ASRSRMTNTEAF
J: TRBJ1-1
V: TRBV6-5

CDR3: ASSGTGYYEQF
J: TRBJ2-1
V: TRBV5-1

CDR3: ASSPRQGVIGYT
J: TRBJ1-2
V: TRBV6-5

CDR3: ASSAGGRVYEQY
J: TRBJ2-7
V: TRBV7-2

CDR3: ASSLQIATQY
J: TRBJ2-3
V: TRBV5-6

CDR3: ASSPPAGGAYEQY
J: TRBJ2-7
V: TRBV18

CDR3: ASSIDHPGLFYT
J: TRBJ1-2
V: TRBV19

CDR3: ASSRDRGLNEAF
J: TRBJ1-1
V: TRBV7-8